These 9 T cell receptor beta chains came from one sample sequenced in a study of blood T cell repertoires in COVID-19. Data came from immunoSEQ multiplex PCR; TCRdb stores just in-frame clones and leaves some out. The repertoire has hundreds of thousands of clones, about 82% of them found once; the top ten carry 5.1%. Specimen: peripheral blood. The receptors come from a middle-aged man with active or convalescent COVID-19.

This rearrangement joins TRBV3-1 (or the pseudogene TRBV3-2) to TRBJ2-5; TRBD1 aligns across 7 bases. This CDR3 spans 16 amino acids. Germline V lookup: CDR1 LGHDT, CDR2 YNNKEL (reference sequence). V shed 4 bases, J shed 4 bases, and the junction held 12 bases outside the gene matches. The CDR3 spells CASSLLLTTGTETQYF. The CDR3 region has the DNA TGTGCCAGCAGCCTCCTATTGACGACAGGGACAGAGACCCAGTACTTC.

The CDR3 sequence is CASSENRGWDTQYF. The DNA for the CDR3 is TGCGCCAGCAGTGAGAACAGGGGGTGGGATACGCAGTATTTT. The rearrangement links TRBV10-2 to TRBJ2-3; 8 bases map to TRBD1. The CDR3 loop spans 14 amino acids. The germline CDR1 and CDR2 sequences are WSHSY and SAAADI. The V gene end was trimmed by 2 bases and the J gene end by 6 bases; junction bases not matched to a gene: 4.

This rearrangement joins TRBV18 to TRBJ2-1; the D gene is possibly TRBD1 (6 bases). V was cut by 1 base and J by 3 bases, with 13 bases left in between. Looked up from germline, CDR1 is KGHSH and CDR2 is LQKENI. There are 16 residues in the CDR3. The CDR3: CASSPLGRGSYNEQFF. The CDR3 bases are TGTGCCAGCTCACCACTAGGTAGGGGGAGCTACAATGAGCAGTTCTTC. The full variable domain, its missing parts supplied by reference TRBV18 and TRBJ2-1, is NAGVMQNPRHLVRRRGQEARLRCSPMKGHSHVYWYRQLPEEGLKFMVYLQKENIIDESGMPKERFSAEFPKEGPSILRIQQVVRGDSAAYFCASSPLGRGSYNEQFFGPGTRLTVL.

This clone was observed a handful of times. The J gene is TRBJ1-5, the V gene TRBV30; the D is unclear. Germline loops: CDR1 GTSNPN, CDR2 SVGIG (reference sequence). With 2 bases removed from V and 5 bases from J, the gap between germline ends came to 10 bases. CDR3 length: 13 amino acids. The chain's CDR3 is CAWSISTDQPQHF. DNA of the CDR3: TGTGCCTGGAGTATAAGCACAGATCAGCCCCAGCATTTT.

The V call is TRBV3-1 (or the pseudogene TRBV3-2), the J call TRBJ2-5, with TRBD1 as a possible D gene (6 bases). The ends were cut back, 0 bases at V and 5 bases at J, with 13 bases in the middle. Germline loops: CDR1 LGHDT, CDR2 YNNKEL (reference sequence). The CDR3 has 15 amino acids. The CDR3 sequence: CASSQDVGRGETQYF. For the CDR3, the DNA is TGTGCCAGCAGCCAAGATGTGGGAAGGGGGGAGACCCAGTACTTC.

V is TRBV30 and J is TRBJ2-1; TRBD2 aligns across 15 bases. This CDR3 has 18 amino acids. Losses at the gene ends were 2 bases for V and 7 bases for J; bases not matched to a gene: 12. The germline V gene encodes CDR1 GTSNPN and CDR2 SVGIG (reference sequence). Written as DNA, the CDR3 is TGTGCCTGGAGTAGACTCGGACTAGCGGGAGGGCCCTCTAATGAGCAGTTCTTC. This sequence encodes CAWSRLGLAGGPSNEQFF.

The chain combines TRBV7-8 with TRBJ2-3, with a weak D call TRBD2 (5 bases). Germline loops: CDR1 SGHVS, CDR2 FQNEAQ. V lost 6 bases, J lost 3 bases, and 10 bases lay in between. This CDR3 comprises 13 residues. The CDR3 loop is CASREAATDTQYF. The CDR3 coding sequence is TGTGCCAGCAGAGAAGCGGCTACAGATACGCAGTATTTT. Together with reference TRBV7-8 and TRBJ2-3, the CDR3 gives the full variable domain: GAGVSQSPRYKVAKRGQDVALRCDPISGHVSLFWYQQALGQGPEFLTYFQNEAQLDKSGLPSDRFFAERPEGSVSTLKIQRTQQEDSAVYLCASREAATDTQYFGPGTRLTVL.

The chain recombines TRBV7-2 with TRBJ2-1; TRBD1 matches 10 bases. Looked up from germline, CDR1 is SGHTA and CDR2 is FQGNSA. Trimming cost V 0 bases and J 3 bases; bases outside gene matches: 2. The CDR3 sequence is 16 residues long. In DNA form, the CDR3 reads TGTGCCAGCAGCTTAGCCGGGACAGGGGTCTACAATGAGCAGTTCTTC. Translated, it gives CASSLAGTGVYNEQFF.

V and J are TRBV29-1 and TRBJ1-2, with D unresolved. CDR3 length: 14 residues. Germline assignment: CDR1 SQVTM and CDR2 ANQGSEA. The V gene lost 0 bases and the J gene lost 3 bases, with 11 bases spanning the gap. CDR3: CSVEDNLLDYGYTF. The CDR3 DNA reads as TGCAGCGTTGAAGACAACCTACTGGACTATGGCTACACCTTC.